This is a list of T cell receptor beta chains from one sample in a study of CD8+ T cells in alopecia areata. The data were produced by immunoSEQ multiplex PCR, yet TCRdb's version contains in-frame clones alone and is incomplete. The sample has about 210,000 clones, 40% to 45% seen once. The input for sequencing was CD4+ T cells sorted from blood, taken around week 36, from a patient treated with tofacitinib. These receptors came from a human donor with alopecia areata. The CDR3 runs from the conserved cysteine through the conserved F or W. Fields, in order: D gene, V gene, J gene, CDR3 protein. D genes are given only for firm matches.

D: .
V: TRBV4-2
J: TRBJ2-5
CDR3: CASSQSGTETQYF

D: .
V: TRBV4-1
J: TRBJ1-1
CDR3: CASSQTTGVNTEAFF

D: TRBD1
V: TRBV5-1
J: TRBJ2-3
CDR3: CASSFGQGGADTQYF

D: TRBD2
V: TRBV9
J: TRBJ2-1
CDR3: CASSLGLAMSYNEQFF

D: .
V: TRBV29-1
J: TRBJ1-3
CDR3: CSVSESSGNTIYF

D: .
V: TRBV20-1
J: TRBJ2-1
CDR3: CSAIFNEQFF

D: TRBD2
V: TRBV5-1
J: TRBJ2-3
CDR3: CASSLPSGTSTDTQYF

D: TRBD2
V: TRBV7-2
J: TRBJ2-7
CDR3: CASTKGGGSSYEQYF

D: TRBD2
V: TRBV5-1
J: TRBJ2-1
CDR3: CASSPGLARDEQFF

D: .
V: TRBV5-1
J: TRBJ2-2
CDR3: CASSMDSYTGELFF

D: .
V: TRBV30
J: TRBJ1-5
CDR3: CAWSVNRLDQPQHF

D: .
V: TRBV29-1
J: TRBJ2-2
CDR3: CSVDNGRGTGELFF

D: TRBD2
V: TRBV29-1
J: TRBJ2-1
CDR3: CSVGQGRREGPQFF

D: TRBD2
V: TRBV29-1
J: TRBJ2-1
CDR3: CSAELGLAGVDEQFF

D: .
V: TRBV5-1
J: TRBJ2-7
CDR3: CASSWGTYRDEQYF

D: .
V: TRBV6-5
J: TRBJ1-1
CDR3: CASSYSGHRMNTEAFF

D: .
V: TRBV6-1
J: TRBJ1-3
CDR3: CASGTDLGNTIYF

D: .
V: TRBV6-5
J: TRBJ2-2
CDR3: CASSLTGRGTGELFF

D: .
V: TRBV5-1
J: TRBJ2-3
CDR3: CASSLDPQRSDTQYF

D: .
V: TRBV28
J: TRBJ2-3
CDR3: CASSFSFQGSTDTQYF

D: .
V: TRBV23-1
J: TRBJ2-1
CDR3: CASSQPGMNEQFF

D: TRBD2
V: TRBV25-1
J: TRBJ2-5
CDR3: CASSAPGTSGSYAQYF

D: .
V: TRBV4-2
J: TRBJ1-2
CDR3: CASSQDVYGYTF

D: .
V: TRBV15
J: TRBJ2-7
CDR3: CATSTRGRTAYEQYF

D: .
V: TRBV29-1
J: TRBJ1-1
CDR3: CSVDPGRGNTEAFF

D: TRBD2
V: TRBV6-1
J: TRBJ2-7
CDR3: CASSETGLANRYEQYF

D: TRBD1
V: TRBV6-5
J: TRBJ2-1
CDR3: CASRGTGDYNEQFF

D: .
V: TRBV4-2
J: TRBJ2-3
CDR3: CASSQSFDTQYF

D: .
V: TRBV11-2
J: TRBJ2-3
CDR3: CASSFGLSLAGTDTQYF

D: .
V: TRBV29-1
J: TRBJ1-2
CDR3: CSAGGDYGYTF

D: .
V: TRBV30
J: TRBJ1-2
CDR3: CAWSALKGPAAAGYTF

D: .
V: TRBV30
J: TRBJ2-7
CDR3: CAWSSERQYF

D: .
V: TRBV4-3
J: TRBJ1-4
CDR3: CASSKRTTGSGNEKLFF

D: .
V: TRBV29-1
J: TRBJ2-3
CDR3: CSARTSTDTQYF

D: .
V: TRBV11-3
J: TRBJ1-5
CDR3: CASSLRGNQPQHF

D: .
V: TRBV5-4
J: TRBJ2-1
CDR3: CASSLTRAPQGEQFF

D: .
V: TRBV14
J: TRBJ2-3
CDR3: CASSQVQGMDTQYF

D: .
V: TRBV2
J: TRBJ2-7
CDR3: CASSGLSEQYF

D: .
V: TRBV29-1
J: TRBJ1-3
CDR3: CSANYHSGNTIYF

D: .
V: TRBV19
J: TRBJ1-5
CDR3: CASKYLNQPQHF

D: .
V: TRBV6-1
J: TRBJ2-6
CDR3: CASSPESSGANVLTF

D: .
V: TRBV30
J: TRBJ2-7
CDR3: CACYVRGRRDEQYF

D: .
V: TRBV6-5
J: TRBJ1-2
CDR3: CASSSGRNYGYTF

D: .
V: TRBV19
J: TRBJ1-5
CDR3: CASTEGRHQPQHF

D: .
V: TRBV5-1
J: TRBJ2-2
CDR3: CASSLAKTGELFF

D: .
V: TRBV27
J: TRBJ2-7
CDR3: CASSPRQALLYF

D: .
V: TRBV30
J: TRBJ1-2
CDR3: CAWSTGENYGYTF

D: .
V: TRBV7-9
J: TRBJ2-7
CDR3: CASSFPTGDEQYF

D: .
V: TRBV6-5
J: TRBJ2-7
CDR3: CASSPARGYEQYF

D: .
V: TRBV18
J: TRBJ2-1
CDR3: CASSPMAVNNEQFF

D: .
V: TRBV5-1
J: TRBJ2-6
CDR3: CASSRTQGSSGANVLTF

D: .
V: TRBV20-1
J: TRBJ1-1
CDR3: CSARDNTEAFF

D: .
V: TRBV19
J: TRBJ1-5
CDR3: CASTPGRPNQPQHF

D: TRBD2
V: TRBV7-2
J: TRBJ2-1
CDR3: CASSLGLAGDNEQFF

D: TRBD1
V: TRBV29-1
J: TRBJ2-1
CDR3: CSVLEGASGKSSYNEQFF